The 7 T cell receptor beta chains presented below share a single source sample, sequenced in a study of technical replicates of blood from a handful of donors. Profiling relied on immunoSEQ multiplex PCR, and the TCRdb table lists in-frame clones only, not all of them. This sample has about 82,000 clones, with 85% to 95% found just once. Sequencing was performed on T cells isolated from PBMCs. These receptors all come from a human donor in good health.

This rearrangement joins TRBV6-1 to TRBJ2-6, with a tentative D call TRBD1 (5 bases). V was clipped by 4 bases and J by 4 bases, with 17 bases between them. The germline V gene encodes CDR1 MNHNS and CDR2 SASEGT. The CDR3 length is 17 residues. CDR3 DNA: TGTGCCAGCAGTGGACAGCAGCCTCTTGCCGGGGCCAACGTCCTGACTTTC. It yields the protein CASSGQQPLAGANVLTF.

The V and J genes are TRBV7-6 and TRBJ2-1, with TRBD2 matching over 8 bases. Per the germline V gene, CDR1 is SGHVS and CDR2 is FNYEAQ. The CDR3 has 18 amino acids. V lost 2 bases, J lost 4 bases, and 13 bases stayed unmatched. CDR3 coding DNA: TGTGCCAGCAGCTTATTAAGCACTATAGCGGGGTCATACAATGAGCAGTTCTTC. Translating gives CASSLLSTIAGSYNEQFF.

The chain employs TRBV5-1 and TRBJ2-7; TRBD1 matches 9 bases. V lost 6 bases and J lost 6; bases outside the gene matches: 13. The germline V gene has CDR1 SGHRS and CDR2 YFSETQ. The length of the CDR3 is 15 residues. CDR3 region: CASTTGGTGYVEQYF. As DNA, the CDR3 is TGCGCCAGCACCACAGGGGGGACAGGGTATGTCGAGCAGTACTTC.

The chain has TRBV28 and TRBJ2-1, with 9 bases identical to TRBD1. V lost 5 bases, J lost 7 bases, and 12 bases stayed unmatched. Germline loops: CDR1 MDHEN, CDR2 SYDVKM. CDR3 size: 16 residues. Here the CDR3 reads CASSGPGQGTLNEQFF. As DNA, the CDR3 is TGTGCCAGCAGTGGGCCGGGACAGGGAACACTAAATGAGCAGTTCTTC.

CDR3 DNA: TGCAGCGTTCATAAGGGGTTCAATGAGCAGTTCTTC. The encoded protein is CSVHKGFNEQFF. The V call is TRBV29-1, the J call TRBJ2-1, with a weak D call TRBD1 (5 bases). V was pared by 5 bases and J by 6 bases, with 11 bases between. This CDR3 is 12 amino acids long. The germline V gene has CDR1 SQVTM and CDR2 ANQGSEA.

V usage is TRBV9 and J usage is TRBJ1-1, with D uncertain. Germline V gene sequence: CDR1 SGDLS, CDR2 YYNGEE. This CDR3 has 12 amino acids. Trimming removed 3 bases from V and 0 bases from J, with 3 bases in between. The CDR3 loop reads CASSGLNTEAFF. The CDR3 nucleotides are TGTGCCAGCAGCGGGCTGAACACTGAAGCTTTCTTT.

The chain joins TRBV28 to TRBJ2-1; D perhaps matches TRBD1 (6 bases). Deletions cut 2 bases from V and 12 bases from J, with 8 bases between. The CDR3 has 11 residues. Germline V gene data show CDR1 as MDHEN and CDR2 as SYDVKM. In DNA form, the CDR3 reads TGTGCCAGCAGTTTAACCAGGGGGCAGTTCTTC. It is translated as CASSLTRGQFF.